Below are 8 T cell receptor delta chains sequenced from a single sample in a study of gamma-delta chains in newborns, infants, children. TCRdb ran CATT on the reads. The data contain 9,000 to 9,500 delta-chain clones, approximately 22% of them singletons. Sequenced input: blood. These receptors were collected from a child who was a newborn, infant or young child, either healthy, febrile or measles-vaccinated (not recorded which).

The rearrangement joins TRDV2 to TRDJ1; 11 bases fit TRDD3. The CDR3 runs 18 residues. V shed 0 bases, J shed 2 bases, and the junction held 10 bases outside the gene matches. The germline gives CDR1 GEAIGNYY, CDR2 EKD. The CDR3 DNA sequence: TGTGCCTGTGACACCGTATATAACTGGGGGATAGTTACCGATAAACTCATCTTT. Its translation is CACDTVYNWGIVTDKLIF.

The chain recombines TRDV2 with TRDJ1; 8 nucleotides match TRDD3. Per germline, CDR1 GEAIGNYY and CDR2 EKD. After removal of 0 bases from V and 10 bases from J, the junction contained 27 bases not matched to a gene. The CDR3 totals 20 residues. CDR3 sequence reads: CACDTLPDTGGQSYTYTLIF. Written as DNA, the CDR3 is TGTGCCTGTGACACCCTTCCCGATACTGGGGGCCAATCGTACACCTATACACTCATCTTT.

V is TRDV2 and J is TRDJ1; 11 nucleotides agree with TRDD3. Germline V lookup: CDR1 GEAIGNYY, CDR2 EKD. The CDR3 is made up of 20 amino acids. Trimming at V came to 7 bases and at J to 0 bases, leaving 21 bases not matched to a gene. CDR3: CACGTLQPPLLGDNTDKLIF. The CDR3 DNA follows: TGTGCCTGCGGCACTCTTCAGCCCCCCTTACTGGGGGATAACACCGATAAACTCATCTTT.

In the case of this clone: One junction end does not reproduce the germline sequence, and a read error may be involved. The chain couples TRDV2 to TRDJ1; D remains ambiguous. CDR1 GEAIGNYY and CDR2 EKD come from the germline V gene. The CDR3 extends over 14 amino acids. The CDR3 DNA reads TGTGCCTGGGACACCGTAAGCGCCGGGACTAACATCATCTTT. It specifies CAWDTVSAGTNIIF.

As concerns this clone: Since a much larger clone is just one base distant, this may be a read error. The same CDR3 is also encoded by other DNA sequences in this sample. The chain combines TRDV2 with TRDJ1, with TRDD3 matching 8 bases. This CDR3 spans 20 amino acids. The V gene's germline CDR1 is GEAIGNYY and CDR2 EKD. The J segment lost 0 bases and the V segment lost 1 base, leaving 18 bases of the junction unmatched. The chain's CDR3 is CACDTLRQRTGGPYTDKLIF. The CDR3 coding sequence is TGTGCCTGTGACACGCTCCGGCAACGTACTGGGGGTCCTTACACCGATAAACTCATCTTT.

This clone was seen more than once but under ten times. This is likely an artifact of a read error, given a far larger clone one base away. This sequence joins TRDV2 and TRDJ2; 8 nucleotides align to TRDD2. J gave up 3 bases and V 4 bases, and 30 bases lay outside the gene matches. There are 23 residues in the CDR3. Germline values: CDR1 GEAIGNYY, CDR2 EKD. CDR3 in amino acids: CACDLLPTAAGDDTPTMTAQLFF. The CDR3 nucleotides are TGTGCCTGTGATCTGCTTCCTACGGCTGCTGGGGACGACACGCCGACGATGACAGCACAACTCTTCTTT.

Here the CDR3 reads CALGKAFRRLGMRYTDKLIF. The CDR3 DNA reads as TGTGCTCTTGGGAAGGCCTTCCGACGACTGGGGATGAGGTACACCGATAAACTCATCTTT. The gene calls are TRDV1 and TRDJ1, with D possibly matching TRDD3 (7 bases). V shed 5 bases and J shed 0 bases, with 28 bases lying between them. There are 20 residues in the CDR3. Germline V CDR1 and CDR2: TSWWSYY, QGS.

This clone occurred a few times. V is TRDV2 and J is TRDJ1; the D gene is possibly TRDD3 (6 bases). This CDR3 contains 18 residues. CDR1 GEAIGNYY and CDR2 EKD come from the germline V gene. V gave up 0 bases and J gave up 1 base, with 20 bases separating them. In DNA, the CDR3 is TGTGCCTGTGACACCGGTAACCTCTTGATGGGGGCCACCGATAAACTCATCTTT. Protein: CACDTGNLLMGATDKLIF.